The clone carrying this T cell receptor beta chain was observed a handful of times. Its specificity is not known. This sample is drawn from a study of cytotoxic CD8 clonotypes in ibrutinib-treated CLL. Background on the study: Following a median 12 months of treatment, with a range of 6 to 36, response samples were taken. Samples yielded averages of 200,000 to 300,000 productive templates and fewer than 95,000 productive rearrangements.

The method was immunoSEQ multiplex PCR; TCRdb's version includes in-frame clones alone and lacks a portion of them. The repertoire includes 190,000 or so clones, around 72% of them detected once, and about an eighth sits in the top ten. CDR3 size: 17 residues. Germline V gives CDR1 ENHRY, CDR2 SYGVKD. Trimming took 5 bases from V and 4 from J; bases not matched to a gene: 14. Study-level findings and limits: Clonality climbed at ibrutinib response, then dropped toward baseline at progression. Sustained-remission and progressing patients' sampling times differed.

V and J are TRBV10-3 and TRBJ2-7, with 10 bases aligning to TRBD2. Sequenced here: PBMCs, sampled after 24 months of ibrutinib treatment. The origin of this receptor is a human donor with chronic lymphocytic leukemia. The CDR3 DNA reads TGTGCCATCAGTACCACTAGCGGGATCGACCCAGCTTACGAGCAGTACTTC. This sequence encodes CAISTTSGIDPAYEQYF.